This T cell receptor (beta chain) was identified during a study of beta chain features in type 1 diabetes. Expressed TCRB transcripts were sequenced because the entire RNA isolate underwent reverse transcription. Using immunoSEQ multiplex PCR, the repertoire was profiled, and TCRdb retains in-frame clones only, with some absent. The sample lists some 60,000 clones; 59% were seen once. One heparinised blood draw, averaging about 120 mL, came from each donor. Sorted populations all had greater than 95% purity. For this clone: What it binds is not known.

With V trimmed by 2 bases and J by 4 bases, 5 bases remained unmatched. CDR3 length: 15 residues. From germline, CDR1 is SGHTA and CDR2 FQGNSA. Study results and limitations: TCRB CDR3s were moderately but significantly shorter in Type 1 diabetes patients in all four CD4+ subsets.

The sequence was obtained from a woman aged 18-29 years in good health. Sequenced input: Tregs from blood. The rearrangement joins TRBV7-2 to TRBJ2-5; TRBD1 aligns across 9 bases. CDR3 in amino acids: CASSLQDRGGETQYF. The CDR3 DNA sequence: TGTGCCAGCAGCTTACAGGACAGGGGAGGAGAGACCCAGTACTTC.